These 15 T cell receptor beta chains were all obtained from the same sample, sequenced in a study of T cell clonality in common variable immunodeficiency. Libraries were prepared by immunoSEQ multiplex PCR; TCRdb keeps only in-frame clonotypes and omits some of them. The sample contains some 45,000 clones, none of them singletons. Specimen: peripheral blood mononuclear cells. These TCRs come from a person aged 18-70 years in good health.

This clone was seen ten or more times. The read halts 3 residues ahead of the CDR3 end, with the missing end drawn from the germline J gene. This same CDR3 is encoded by further DNA sequences in the sample. The chain employs TRBV18 and TRBJ1-3; 7 nucleotides align to TRBD1. Trimming cost V 4 bases and J 3 bases; bases outside gene matches: 3. CDR1 and CDR2 (germline): KGHSH, LQKENI. This CDR3 is 14 amino acids long. CDR3 amino acids: CASSLDRVGNTIYF. The CDR3 DNA, read in part, is TGTGCCAGCTCACTTGACAGGGTTGGAAACACC.

This clone was seen repeatedly, ten times or more. The part of the CDR3 DNA that was read is TGCGCCAGCAGCACAGTAGGGAGCACAGATACG. The encoded protein is CASSTVGSTDT. The full CDR3 sequence reads CASSTVGSTDTQYF. The chain joins TRBV5-1 to TRBJ2-3; D unresolved. With the read ending 3 residues before the CDR3 end, the germline J gene is used to fill in that end. The germline V and J ends were trimmed by 4 bases and 0 bases, with 9 bases remaining between them. Germline CDR1 reads SGHRS; CDR2 reads YFSETQ. This CDR3 comprises 14 residues.

This clone was detected many times. The sequence runs out 3 residues before the end of the CDR3; the remainder is reconstructed from the germline J gene. The gene calls are TRBV2 and TRBJ2-1; D possibly corresponds to TRBD2 (7 bases). Trimming cost V 4 bases and J 8 bases, with 15 bases left between them. In germline, CDR1 is SNHLY, CDR2 FYNNEI. CDR3 length: 14 amino acids. CDR3 sequence: CASSARGGADEQFF. The sequenced CDR3 bases are TGTGCCAGCAGTGCGCGTGGGGGGGCGGATGAG. Supplemented by reference TRBV2 and TRBJ2-1, the full variable domain reads EPEVTQTPSHQVTQMGQEVILRCVPISNHLYFYWYRQILGQKVEFLVSFYNNEISEKSEIFDDQFSVERPDGSNFTLKIRSTKLEDSAMYFCASSARGGADEQFFGPGTRLTVL.

This clone was seen repeatedly, ten times or more. The CDR3 is cut off 3 residues early in the read; its end comes from the germline J gene. The chain carries TRBV7-9 and TRBJ2-4; TRBD2 agrees at 9 bases. This CDR3 comprises 14 residues. The germline V gene has CDR1 SEHNR and CDR2 FQNEAQ (reference sequence). The sequenced CDR3 bases are TGTGCCAGCAGCATCCGGCGGGGGGGCTCGTTT. It yields the protein CASSIRRGGSF. The whole CDR3 is CASSIRRGGSFQYF.

As regards this clone: The read ends 3 residues shy of where the CDR3 ends; the end is completed using the germline J gene. J is TRBJ1-1 and V is TRBV6-4, with 11 bases fitting TRBD1. CDR3 length: 14 amino acids. Germline V gene data show CDR1 as MRHNA and CDR2 as SNTAGT. The CDR3 bases that were read are TGTGCCAGCAGTGAGGGGACAGGGGGAGATACG. It specifies CASSEGTGGDT. The CDR3 as a whole reads CASSEGTGGDTAFF.

The sample holds many counts of this clone. The CDR3 DNA, read in part, is TGTGCCAGTAGTATCGGACAGGGGGAAGTGGAAAAA. Amino acids: CASSIGQGEVEK. The complete CDR3 reads CASSIGQGEVEKLFF. This sequence joins TRBV19 and TRBJ1-4, with TRBD1 matching 10 bases. Read sequence stops 3 residues before the CDR3 end, and the germline J gene provides the missing end. The ends lost 3 bases at V and 8 bases at J; junction bases unmatched: 6. Germline V lookup: CDR1 LNHDA, CDR2 SQIVND (reference sequence). This CDR3 has 15 residues.

This clone was observed at least ten times. From the germline J gene comes the end of the CDR3, since the read stops 3 residues before it. This chain joins TRBV5-1 and TRBJ1-3; D unresolved. CDR3 length: 16 amino acids. V gave up 1 base and J gave up 4 bases, with 15 bases separating them. Germline V gives CDR1 SGHRS, CDR2 YFSETQ. CDR3 region: CASSLKAANLGNTIYF. The sequenced CDR3 bases are TGCGCCAGCAGCTTGAAGGCGGCAAACCTAGGAAACACC.

The sample holds many counts of this clone. The read halts 3 residues ahead of the CDR3 end, with the missing end drawn from the germline J gene. V and J are TRBV5-6 and TRBJ1-2; 7 nucleotides match TRBD1. V lost 4 bases, J lost 1 base, and 4 bases stayed unmatched. Germline lookup yields CDR1 SGHDT and CDR2 YYEEEE. CDR3 length equals 14 residues. CDR3 bases read: TGTGCCAGCAGCAAGGGACAGCTTAACTATGGC. As protein: CASSKGQLNYG. In full, the CDR3 reads CASSKGQLNYGYTF.

This clone was counted between two and nine times. The CDR3 end falls 3 residues outside the read, so it is completed with the germline J gene. The rearrangement uses TRBV7-2 and TRBJ2-7, with D perhaps TRBD2 (6 bases). Per the germline V gene, CDR1 is SGHTA and CDR2 is FQGNSA. This CDR3 is built from 15 residues. V gave up 3 bases and J gave up 2 bases, with 14 bases separating them. The CDR3 sequence: CASSFNGGDAYEQYF. CDR3 DNA (partial): TGTGCCAGCAGCTTTAATGGCGGGGATGCCTACGAG.

This clone has at least ten counts. Coverage ceases 3 residues before the CDR3 finishes, and the germline J gene fills in the end. The chain combines TRBV5-1 with TRBJ2-1, with 7 bases lining up with TRBD1. CDR1 is SGHRS, CDR2 YFSETQ, per germline. This CDR3 has 17 residues. Trimming took 0 bases from V and 4 from J; bases not matched to a gene: 10. The CDR3 region is CASSLVRGRRSYNEQFF. Partial CDR3 DNA: TGCGCCAGCAGCTTGGTTAGGGGGCGTAGGTCGTACAATGAG.

This clone has at least ten counts. Read sequence stops 3 residues before the CDR3 end, and the germline J gene provides the missing end. V and J are TRBV19 and TRBJ1-5; tentative D call: TRBD1 (6 bases). Germline V gene lookup returns CDR1 LNHDA and CDR2 SQIVND (reference sequence). Trimming left V 5 bases short and J 4 bases short, with 12 bases between. CDR3 length: 14 amino acids. CDR3 sequence: CASSLEGVNQPQHF. The covered CDR3 bases are TGTGCCAGTAGTCTTGAGGGGGTTAATCAGCCC.

This clone came up many times. The read halts 3 residues ahead of the CDR3 end, with the missing end drawn from the germline J gene. The rearrangement uses TRBV29-1 and TRBJ1-2, with D tentatively TRBD1 (6 bases). The CDR3 has 13 residues. Germline loops: CDR1 SQVTM, CDR2 ANQGSEA. With 3 bases removed from V and 3 bases from J, the gap between germline ends came to 11 bases. The part of the CDR3 DNA that was read is TGCAGCGTTGAGGGGGCAAGCGACTATGGC. Translation gives CSVEGASDYG. The CDR3, in full, reads CSVEGASDYGYTF.

This clone showed up many times. The read ends 3 residues early relative to the CDR3; the germline J gene fills the gap. The chain combines TRBV5-1 with TRBJ2-7, with 9 nucleotides matching TRBD1. CDR3 length: 14 amino acids. Unmatched junction bases numbered 6, after V lost 5 bases and J lost 3 bases. Germline V gene sequence: CDR1 SGHRS, CDR2 YFSETQ. The sequenced CDR3 bases are TGCGCCAGCAGTTCGGGGACAGGGAACTACGAG. It specifies CASSSGTGNYE. In full, the CDR3 is CASSSGTGNYEQYF.

There are many counts of this clone. The same CDR3 is also encoded by other DNA sequences in this sample. The CDR3 region is CASSLASSGNTIYF. The DNA read from the CDR3 is TGTGCCAGCAGCCTTGCTAGCTCTGGAAACACC. The chain employs TRBV7-2 and TRBJ1-3, with no clear D. The read ends 3 residues early relative to the CDR3; the germline J gene fills the gap. Germline V gives CDR1 SGHTA, CDR2 FQGNSA. This CDR3 is built from 14 residues. Trimming took off 5 bases at V and 0 bases at J, with 8 bases between the two ends. Looking up the rest from reference TRBV7-2 and TRBJ1-3 gives the full variable domain: GAGVSQSPSNKVTEKGKDVELRCDPISGHTALYWYRQSLGQGLEFLIYFQGNSAPDKSGLPSDRFSAERTGGSVSTLTIQRTQQEDSAVYLCASSLASSGNTIYFGEGSWLTVV.

This clone was observed many times. Here the CDR3 reads CASSTTVSTDTQYF. The DNA read from the CDR3 is TGCGCCAGCAGCACGACAGTTAGCACAGATACG. The chain combines TRBV5-1 with TRBJ2-3; possible D gene TRBD1, 5 bases. The read is 3 residues too short to cover the CDR3 end, so that end is filled in from the germline J gene. Trimming took 4 bases from V and 0 from J, leaving 9 bases between them. The CDR3 loop spans 14 amino acids. Germline CDR1 is SGHRS and CDR2 is YFSETQ.